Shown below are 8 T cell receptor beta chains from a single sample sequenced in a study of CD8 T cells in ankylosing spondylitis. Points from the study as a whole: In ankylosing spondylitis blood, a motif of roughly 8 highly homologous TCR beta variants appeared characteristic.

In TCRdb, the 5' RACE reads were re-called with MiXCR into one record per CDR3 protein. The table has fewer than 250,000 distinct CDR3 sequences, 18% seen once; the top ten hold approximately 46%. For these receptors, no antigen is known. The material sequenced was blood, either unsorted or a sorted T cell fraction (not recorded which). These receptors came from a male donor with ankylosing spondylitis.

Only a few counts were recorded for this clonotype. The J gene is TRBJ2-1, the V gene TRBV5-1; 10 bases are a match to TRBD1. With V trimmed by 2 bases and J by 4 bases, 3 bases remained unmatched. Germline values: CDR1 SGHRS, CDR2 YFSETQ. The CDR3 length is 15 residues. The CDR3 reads CASSFDRGPYNEQFF. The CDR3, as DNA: TGCGCCAGCAGCTTCGACAGGGGGCCATACAATGAGCAGTTCTTC.

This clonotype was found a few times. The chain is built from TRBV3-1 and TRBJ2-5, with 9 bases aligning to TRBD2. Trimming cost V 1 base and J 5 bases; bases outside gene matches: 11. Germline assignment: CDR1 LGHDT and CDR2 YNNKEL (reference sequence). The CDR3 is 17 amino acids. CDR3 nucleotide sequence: TGTGCCAGCAGCCAAGTAATGCGAATAGCGGGAGTGGAGACCCAGTACTTC. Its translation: CASSQVMRIAGVETQYF.

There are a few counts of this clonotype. The CDR3 region is CASSGTAGANVLTF. DNA for the CDR3: TGTGCCAGCAGTGGGACAGCTGGGGCCAACGTCCTGACTTTC. The V and J genes are TRBV6-4 and TRBJ2-6; D may be TRBD1 (6 bases). Germline V gene data show CDR1 as MRHNA and CDR2 as SNTAGT. This CDR3 has 14 amino acids. The V end lost 4 bases, the J end lost 2 bases, and 6 bases lay between the germline ends.

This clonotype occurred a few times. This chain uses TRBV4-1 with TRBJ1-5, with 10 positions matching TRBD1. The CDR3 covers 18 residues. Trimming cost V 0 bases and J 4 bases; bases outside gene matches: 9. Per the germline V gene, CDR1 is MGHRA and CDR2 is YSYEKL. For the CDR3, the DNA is TGCGCCAGCAGCCAAGAAGGGACAGGGGCTGTGGTAAATCAGCCCCAGCATTTT. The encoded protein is CASSQEGTGAVVNQPQHF.

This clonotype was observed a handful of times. The CDR3: CASSSEQGARHNEQFF. DNA for the CDR3: TGCGCCAGCAGCTCCGAACAGGGGGCGAGACACAATGAGCAGTTCTTC. The chain recombines TRBV5-1 with TRBJ2-1; TRBD1 aligns across 9 bases. Germline-derived CDR1 and CDR2 are SGHRS and YFSETQ. The trim removed 3 bases at V and 5 bases at J, leaving 9 bases unmatched. The CDR3 extends over 16 amino acids.

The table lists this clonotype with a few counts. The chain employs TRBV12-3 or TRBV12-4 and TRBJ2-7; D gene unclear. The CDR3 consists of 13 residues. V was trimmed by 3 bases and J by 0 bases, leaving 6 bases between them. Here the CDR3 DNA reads TGTGCCAGCAGTTTCTCCCTCTCCTACGAGCAGTACTTC. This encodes CASSFSLSYEQYF.

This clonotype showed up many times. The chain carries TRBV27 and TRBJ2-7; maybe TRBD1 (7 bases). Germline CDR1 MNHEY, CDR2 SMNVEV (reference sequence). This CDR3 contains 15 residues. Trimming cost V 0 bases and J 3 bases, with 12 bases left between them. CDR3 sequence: CASSLSAGGFYEQYF. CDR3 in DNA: TGTGCCAGCAGTTTATCGGCAGGGGGGTTCTACGAGCAGTACTTC.

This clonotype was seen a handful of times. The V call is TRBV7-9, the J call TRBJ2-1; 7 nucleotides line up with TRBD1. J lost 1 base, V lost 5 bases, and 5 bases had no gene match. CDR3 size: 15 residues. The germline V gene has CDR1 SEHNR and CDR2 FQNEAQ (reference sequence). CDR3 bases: TGTGCCAGCAGCGCTCGACAGGGATCCTACAATGAGCAGTTCTTC. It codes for CASSARQGSYNEQFF.